The 8 T cell receptor beta chains in this list originate from one sample, sequenced in a study of blood T cells in healthy people across ages. Combining a sample-barcoded 5' primer with a J-beta primer mix, a second PCR ran for roughly 6 to 11 cycles. TCRdb fed the 5' RACE reads into MiXCR, producing one record per CDR3 protein. The sample carries 650,000 to 800,000 distinct CDR3 sequences, more than 40% recorded once. The sample was blood. The receptors originated from a man in his fifties or sixties in good health.

In its sample, this clonotype was seen many times. The chain has TRBV6-2 or TRBV6-3 and TRBJ2-5, with a tentative D call TRBD2 (6 bases). Trimming left V 6 bases short and J 5 bases short, with 16 bases between. Germline values: CDR1 MNHEY, CDR2 SVGEGT. This CDR3 is 14 amino acids long. This chain's CDR3 is CASSRRGSRETQYF. Here the CDR3 DNA reads TGTGCCAGCAGCCGCCGGGGGAGCAGGGAGACCCAGTACTTC.

This clonotype has just a few counts. V usage is TRBV6-1 and J usage is TRBJ1-5; TRBD1 matches at 11 bases. The germline V gene has CDR1 MNHNS and CDR2 SASEGT. This CDR3 region has 17 residues. Unmatched junction bases numbered 8, after V lost 6 bases and J lost 1 base. The CDR3 DNA sequence: TGTGCCAGCAGGCCGGGACAGGGGGGGACCAGCAATCAGCCCCAGCATTTT. Translation gives CASRPGQGGTSNQPQHF.

This clonotype appeared a single time. The V gene is TRBV29-1, the J gene TRBJ2-2; 8 bases align to TRBD1. CDR1 SQVTM and CDR2 ANQGSEA come from the germline V gene. This CDR3 region has 12 residues. V lost 4 bases, J lost 6 bases, and 1 base stayed unmatched. This CDR3 is CSVATGAGELFF. The CDR3 DNA reads as TGCAGCGTTGCGACAGGGGCCGGGGAGCTGTTTTTT.

This rearrangement joins TRBV7-2 to TRBJ2-7; TRBD1 aligns across 11 bases. Per germline, CDR1 SGHTA and CDR2 FQGNSA. The CDR3 totals 15 residues. J lost 6 bases, V lost 0 bases, and 4 bases had no gene match. The CDR3 nucleotides are TGTGCCAGCAGCTTAGCTGGGGACAGGGGGAGCGAGCAGTACTTC. Amino acids: CASSLAGDRGSEQYF. Full variable domain (remainder filled in from reference TRBV7-2 and TRBJ2-7): GAGVSQSPSNKVTEKGKDVELRCDPISGHTALYWYRQSLGQGLEFLIYFQGNSAPDKSGLPSDRFSAERTGGSVSTLTIQRTQQEDSAVYLCASSLAGDRGSEQYFGPGTRLTVT.

CDR3 amino acids: CASSLALGSSYEQYF. The CDR3 DNA follows: TGTGCCAGCAGTCTCGCTTTGGGGAGCTCCTACGAGCAGTACTTC. The chain recombines TRBV12-3 or TRBV12-4 with TRBJ2-7; the D gene is possibly TRBD2 (5 bases). The CDR3 is made up of 15 amino acids. Trimming took 5 bases from V and 0 from J, leaving 14 bases between them.

The CDR3 DNA sequence: TGCGCCAGCAGCTTGGTAGGCAGGGAAGGTCGTGGCTACACCTTC. Its translation: CASSLVGREGRGYTF. The J gene is TRBJ1-2, the V gene TRBV5-1; tentative D call: TRBD1 (5 bases). The germline V gene has CDR1 SGHRS and CDR2 YFSETQ. The length of the CDR3 is 15 residues. V dropped 0 bases and J dropped 7 bases, with 16 bases sitting between them. Filled out from reference TRBV5-1 and TRBJ1-2, the complete variable domain reads KAGVTQTPRYLIKTRGQQVTLSCSPISGHRSVSWYQQTPGQGLQFLFEYFSETQRNKGNFPGRFSGRQFSNSRSEMNVSTLELGDSALYLCASSLVGREGRGYTFGSGTRLTVV.

This clonotype was recorded many times. This chain uses TRBV6-6 with TRBJ2-1; TRBD1 aligns across 7 bases. The V and J ends lost 0 bases and 5 bases, in that order; junction bases with no gene match: 4. Germline assignment: CDR1 MNHNY and CDR2 SVGAGI (reference sequence). CDR3 length: 15 amino acids. The CDR3 region is CASSYSAGGDNEQFF. The CDR3, as DNA: TGTGCCAGCAGTTACTCGGCAGGGGGTGACAATGAGCAGTTCTTC.

V gene TRBV5-8 combines with J gene TRBJ2-1; 9 bases match TRBD2. J gave up 9 bases and V 4 bases, and 11 bases lay outside the gene matches. CDR3 size: 15 residues. The germline CDR1 and CDR2 sequences are SGHTS and YDEGEE. The CDR3 reads CASSPILGTSSEQFF. The DNA for the CDR3 is TGTGCCAGCAGCCCAATCCTGGGGACTAGCAGTGAGCAGTTCTTC.